The clone carrying this TCR beta chain was seen more than once but under ten times. Its antigen remains unidentified. There are 15 residues in the CDR3. Trimming cost V 6 bases and J 0 bases; bases outside gene matches: 6. CDR1 and CDR2 from the germline V gene are ENHRY and SYGVKD. This entry belongs to a study of cytomegalovirus exposure and HLA in healthy donors. Study-level information: From about 180 million T cells, an earlier analysis saw roughly 120 million unique TCR beta sequences. The study's early data release held roughly 90 million unique TCRs from HLA-typed donors. General study results and limits: In a later analysis, specific HLA alleles were associated with 15,000 or so TCR beta sequences at a 0.05 false discovery rate. With high specificity and sensitivity, the classifier reportedly diagnosed cytomegalovirus status.

PCR amplification relied on 60 Vbeta primers (plus 13 Jbeta primers). The protocol was immunoSEQ multiplex PCR, while the TCRdb copy is restricted to in-frame clones and leaves out a portion. This repertoire shows 35,000 to 40,000 clones, 66% found once; its top ten account for around 19%. The sequence was collected from a man in his forties or fifties in good health and CMV-seropositive. The sequenced material came from PBMCs. The chain recombines TRBV10-3 with TRBJ2-7; TRBD1 agrees at 9 bases. The CDR3 bases are TGTGCCATCAGGTCCGGGACAGGGAGCTCCTACGAGCAGTACTTC. It specifies CAIRSGTGSSYEQYF.